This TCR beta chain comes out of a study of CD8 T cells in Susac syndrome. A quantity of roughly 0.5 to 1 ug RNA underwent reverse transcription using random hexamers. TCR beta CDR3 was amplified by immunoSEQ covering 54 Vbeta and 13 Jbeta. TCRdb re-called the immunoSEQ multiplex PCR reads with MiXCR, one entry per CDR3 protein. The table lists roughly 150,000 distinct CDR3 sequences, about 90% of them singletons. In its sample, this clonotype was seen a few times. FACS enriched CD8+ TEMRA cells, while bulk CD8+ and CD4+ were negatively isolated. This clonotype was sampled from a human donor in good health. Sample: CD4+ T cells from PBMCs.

The CDR3, as DNA: TGTGCCAGCAGCTTGAGACAGGTCACAGATACGCAGTATTTT. Encoded protein: CASSLRQVTDTQYF. The chain recombines TRBV7-9 with TRBJ2-3; possible D gene TRBD1, 6 bases. Germline V gives CDR1 SEHNR, CDR2 FQNEAQ (reference sequence). This CDR3 has 14 amino acids. The V end lost 3 bases, the J end lost 2 bases, and 9 bases lay between the germline ends.